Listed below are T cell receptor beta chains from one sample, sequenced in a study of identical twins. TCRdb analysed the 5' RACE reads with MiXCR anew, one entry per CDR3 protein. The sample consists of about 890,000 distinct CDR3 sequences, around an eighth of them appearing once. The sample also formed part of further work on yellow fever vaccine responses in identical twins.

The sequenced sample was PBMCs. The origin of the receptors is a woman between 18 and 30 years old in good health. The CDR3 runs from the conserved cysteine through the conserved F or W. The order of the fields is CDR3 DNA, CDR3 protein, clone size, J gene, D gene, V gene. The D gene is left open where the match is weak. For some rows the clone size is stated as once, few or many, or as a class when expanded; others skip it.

CDR3nt: TGCGCCAGCAGCCAAGTCATCCGGATCGGGGAGCTGTTTTTT; CDR3aa: CASSQVIRIGELFF; abundance: few; j_gene: TRBJ2-2; d_gene: -; v_gene: TRBV4-1
CDR3nt: TGCGCCAGCAGCCAAGATAGGTCGGGAGGTAGGAATGAGCAGTTCTTC; CDR3aa: CASSQDRSGGRNEQFF; abundance: -; j_gene: TRBJ2-1; d_gene: TRBD2; v_gene: TRBV4-1
CDR3nt: TGTGCCAGCAGTGGATTGAGAGAAAAACTGTTTTTT; CDR3aa: CASSGLREKLFF; abundance: -; j_gene: TRBJ1-4; d_gene: -; v_gene: TRBV6-1
CDR3nt: TGTGCCAGCAGCGTAGTGGGAGACCGGGAGACCCAGTACTTC; CDR3aa: CASSVVGDRETQYF; abundance: few; j_gene: TRBJ2-5; d_gene: -; v_gene: TRBV9
CDR3nt: TGTGCCAGCAGCTTGGCATCCTGGAGCAATCAGCCCCAGCATTTT; CDR3aa: CASSLASWSNQPQHF; abundance: few; j_gene: TRBJ1-5; d_gene: -; v_gene: TRBV5-6
CDR3nt: TGTGCCAGCAGCACCAGGGTCACCGGGGAGCTGTTTTTT; CDR3aa: CASSTRVTGELFF; abundance: -; j_gene: TRBJ2-2; d_gene: -; v_gene: TRBV7-3
CDR3nt: TGTGCCAGCAGCTTGGGGGGTGGTGGGGCCAACGTCCTGACTTTC; CDR3aa: CASSLGGGGANVLTF; abundance: -; j_gene: TRBJ2-6; d_gene: -; v_gene: TRBV5-4
CDR3nt: TGTGCCAGCAGCAAACCGGACGTCGGACAGGTCGGGCGAACTCAGCCCCAGCATTTT; CDR3aa: CASSKPDVGQVGRTQPQHF; abundance: -; j_gene: TRBJ1-5; d_gene: -; v_gene: TRBV21-1
CDR3nt: TGTGCCAGCAGTTTTAGCCACACCGGGGAGCTGTTTTTT; CDR3aa: CASSFSHTGELFF; abundance: -; j_gene: TRBJ2-2; d_gene: -; v_gene: TRBV7-9
CDR3nt: TGTGCCAGCAGCGTACGTAGCACCCTCACTGAAGCTTTCTTT; CDR3aa: CASSVRSTLTEAFF; abundance: -; j_gene: TRBJ1-1; d_gene: -; v_gene: TRBV9
CDR3nt: TGTGCCAGCAGCTTCCCGGGCCGAAACTACGAGCAGTACTTC; CDR3aa: CASSFPGRNYEQYF; abundance: -; j_gene: TRBJ2-7; d_gene: -; v_gene: TRBV5-5
CDR3nt: TGTGCCAGCATTCCCATGGAGGGGTACAATGAGCAGTTCTTC; CDR3aa: CASIPMEGYNEQFF; abundance: few; j_gene: TRBJ2-1; d_gene: -; v_gene: TRBV2
CDR3nt: TGTGCCAGCAGCCAGCAGGATGCCCAAGAGACCCAGTACTTC; CDR3aa: CASSQQDAQETQYF; abundance: -; j_gene: TRBJ2-5; d_gene: -; v_gene: TRBV7-6
CDR3nt: TGCGCCAGCACCGTGGGGGGGGTCTACAATGAGCAGTTCTTC; CDR3aa: CASTVGGVYNEQFF; abundance: -; j_gene: TRBJ2-1; d_gene: TRBD2; v_gene: TRBV5-1
CDR3nt: TGTGCCAGCAGACAGGTCACCGGGGAGCTGTTTTTT; CDR3aa: CASRQVTGELFF; abundance: few; j_gene: TRBJ2-2; d_gene: -; v_gene: TRBV2
CDR3nt: TGTGCCAGCAGCTTAGATCGGTTAGCGGGAGGGACGGACACCGGGGAGCTGTTTTTT; CDR3aa: CASSLDRLAGGTDTGELFF; abundance: -; j_gene: TRBJ2-2; d_gene: TRBD2; v_gene: TRBV11-3
CDR3nt: TGCAGTGCTAGTCCTAGGGGGCGATCCAATGAGCAGTTCTTC; CDR3aa: CSASPRGRSNEQFF; abundance: few; j_gene: TRBJ2-1; d_gene: TRBD1; v_gene: TRBV20-1
CDR3nt: TGTGCCAGCAGGACCGGGGCCCTGGGCTCCTACAATGAGCAGTTCTTC; CDR3aa: CASRTGALGSYNEQFF; abundance: many; j_gene: TRBJ2-1; d_gene: -; v_gene: TRBV28
CDR3nt: TGCAGTGCTAATTGGGGGGGTGCCACAGATACGCAGTATTTT; CDR3aa: CSANWGGATDTQYF; abundance: few; j_gene: TRBJ2-3; d_gene: TRBD2; v_gene: TRBV20-1
CDR3nt: TGTGCCAGCAGTCTCCTCAGAGGGTTGGATGAGACCCAGTACTTC; CDR3aa: CASSLLRGLDETQYF; abundance: -; j_gene: TRBJ2-5; d_gene: -; v_gene: TRBV6-5